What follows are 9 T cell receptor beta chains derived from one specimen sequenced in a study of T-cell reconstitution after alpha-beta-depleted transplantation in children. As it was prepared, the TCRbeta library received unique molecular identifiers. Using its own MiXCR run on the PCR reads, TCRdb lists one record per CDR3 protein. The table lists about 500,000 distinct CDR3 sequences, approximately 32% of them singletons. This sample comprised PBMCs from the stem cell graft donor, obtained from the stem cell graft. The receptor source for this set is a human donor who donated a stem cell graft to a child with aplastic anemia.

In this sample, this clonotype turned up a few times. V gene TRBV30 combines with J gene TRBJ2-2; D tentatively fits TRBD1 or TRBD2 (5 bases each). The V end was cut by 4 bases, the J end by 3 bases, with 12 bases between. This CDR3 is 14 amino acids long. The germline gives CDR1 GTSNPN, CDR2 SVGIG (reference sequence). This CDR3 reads CAWIPGRYTGELFF. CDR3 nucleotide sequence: TGTGCCTGGATCCCGGGACGGTACACCGGGGAGCTGTTTTTT.

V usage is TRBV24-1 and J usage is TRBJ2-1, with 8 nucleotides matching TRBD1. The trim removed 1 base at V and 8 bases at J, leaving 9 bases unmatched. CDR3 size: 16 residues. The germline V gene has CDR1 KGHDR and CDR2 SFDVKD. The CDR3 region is CATSDFQGARGHEQFF. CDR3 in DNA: TGTGCCACCAGTGATTTTCAGGGGGCGCGAGGTCATGAGCAGTTCTTC.

The CDR3 coding sequence is TGCGCCAGCAGCACAGGACAGGGGGACTACAATGAGCAGTTCTTC. Protein product: CASSTGQGDYNEQFF. The V gene is TRBV5-1, the J gene TRBJ2-1; 10 bases align to TRBD1. The germline V gene has CDR1 SGHRS and CDR2 YFSETQ. The trim removed 4 bases at V and 3 bases at J, leaving 4 bases unmatched. This CDR3 spans 15 amino acids.

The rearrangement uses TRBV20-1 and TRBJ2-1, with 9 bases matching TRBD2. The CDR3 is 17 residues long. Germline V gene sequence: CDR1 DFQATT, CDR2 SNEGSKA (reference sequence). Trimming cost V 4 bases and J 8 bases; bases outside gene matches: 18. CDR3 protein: CSAIGLAGPLRGDEQFF. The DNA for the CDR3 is TGCAGTGCTATCGGTCTAGCGGGACCGCTGAGGGGGGATGAGCAGTTCTTC.

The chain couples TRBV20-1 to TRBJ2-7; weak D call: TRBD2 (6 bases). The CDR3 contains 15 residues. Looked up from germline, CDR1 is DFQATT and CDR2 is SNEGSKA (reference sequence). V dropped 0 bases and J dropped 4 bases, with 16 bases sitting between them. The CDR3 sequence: CSARDRRRGGYEQYV. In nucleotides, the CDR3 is TGCAGTGCTAGAGATCGGCGGAGGGGTGGGTACGAGCAGTACGTC.

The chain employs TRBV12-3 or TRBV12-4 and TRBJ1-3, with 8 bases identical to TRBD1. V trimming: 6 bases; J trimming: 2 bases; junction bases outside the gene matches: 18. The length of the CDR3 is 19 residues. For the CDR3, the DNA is TGTGCCAGCAGCAAGTTACCCGGGACAGGCTTATTTCCTGGAAACACCATATATTTT. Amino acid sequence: CASSKLPGTGLFPGNTIYF.

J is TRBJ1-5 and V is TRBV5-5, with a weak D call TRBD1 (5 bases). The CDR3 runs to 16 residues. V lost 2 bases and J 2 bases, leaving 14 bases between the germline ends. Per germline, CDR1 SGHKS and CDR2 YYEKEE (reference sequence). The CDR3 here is CASSFELEGRNQPQHF. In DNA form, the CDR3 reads TGTGCCAGCAGCTTTGAGTTGGAGGGACGCAATCAGCCCCAGCATTTT. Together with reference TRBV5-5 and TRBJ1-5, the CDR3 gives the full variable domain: DAGVTQSPTHLIKTRGQQVTLRCSPISGHKSVSWYQQVLGQGPQFIFQYYEKEERGRGNFPDRFSARQFPNYSSELNVNALLLGDSALYLCASSFELEGRNQPQHFGDGTRLSIL.

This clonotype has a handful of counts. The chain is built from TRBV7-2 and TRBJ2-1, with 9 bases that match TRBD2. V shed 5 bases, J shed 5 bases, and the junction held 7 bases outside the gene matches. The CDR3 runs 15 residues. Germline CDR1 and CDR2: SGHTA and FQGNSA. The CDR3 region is CASSPFRLADNEQFF. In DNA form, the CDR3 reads TGTGCCAGCAGCCCTTTCCGACTAGCGGACAATGAGCAGTTCTTC.

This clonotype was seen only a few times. CDR3 amino acids: CSVDKMFEGAVFYEQYV. CDR3 nucleotides: TGCAGCGTTGATAAGATGTTTGAGGGGGCGGTCTTTTACGAGCAGTACGTC. This chain connects TRBV29-1 to TRBJ2-7; 7 bases match TRBD1. V lost 3 bases to trimming and J lost 4 bases; unmatched junction nucleotides: 18. There are 17 residues in the CDR3. Germline V gives CDR1 SQVTM, CDR2 ANQGSEA.